This T cell receptor (beta chain) was captured by sequencing in a study of blood T cells in healthy people across ages. Study-level findings and limits: It was not possible, with unsorted PBMCs, to conclusively compare naive and antigen-experienced cells.

The V gene's germline CDR1 is SGDLS and CDR2 YYNGEE. V shed 3 bases and J shed 0 bases, with 15 bases lying between them. The CDR3 length is 16 residues. A second PCR, run for about 7 to 12 cycles, used a sample-barcoded 5' primer plus a J-beta primer mix. Samples each returned at least 3 million CDR3-containing paired-end reads. Each CDR3 protein gets one entry after TCRdb re-called the 5' RACE reads with MiXCR. The sample holds some 880,000 distinct CDR3 sequences, 36% seen once. Notes on this clonotype: Its cognate antigen is unknown.

The chain recombines TRBV9 with TRBJ1-2; no reliable D call. The TCR comes from a man younger than 30 in good health. What was sequenced was blood. The CDR3 protein is CASSARRSEANYGYTF. CDR3 sequence (DNA): TGTGCCAGCAGCGCCCGGAGGTCGGAAGCTAACTATGGCTACACCTTC. Full variable domain (remainder filled in from reference TRBV9 and TRBJ1-2): DSGVTQTPKHLITATGQRVTLRCSPRSGDLSVYWYQQSLDQGLQFLIQYYNGEERAKGNILERFSAQQFPDLHSELNLSSLELGDSALYFCASSARRSEANYGYTFGSGTRLTVV.